This paragraph covers one T cell receptor beta chain sequence. Other DNA sequences within the sample encode an identical CDR3. Some clones are missing from TCRdb's copy, which holds only in-frame ones; the method was immunoSEQ multiplex PCR. The sample yields approximately 230,000 clones, nearly 90% seen once. This sample was taken from a study of blood T cell repertoires in COVID-19. The germline CDR1 and CDR2 sequences are SGDLS and YYNGEE. Trimming took off 0 bases at V and 3 bases at J, with 5 bases between the two ends. The CDR3 runs to 13 residues. This clonotype was obtained from a woman between 35 and 50 years old who had recovered from COVID-19. Sequenced: peripheral blood. The chain links TRBV9 to TRBJ2-3; possible D gene TRBD1, 5 bases. The CDR3 DNA sequence: TGTGCCAGCAGCGTAGCAGGGACAGATACGCAGTATTTT. Residues: CASSVAGTDTQYF.